This T cell receptor (beta chain) appears in the sequencing data of a study of T cells in women clearing cervical HPV infection. For the study at large: No precancer developed; the control's incident HPV16 infection cleared within 12 months. Case blood drawn at lesion detection; control blood after infection cleared. Case blood was drawn a median around 150 days after lesion detection.

General study findings and limits: Controls had more TRBV6-7 (0.16%) than cases (about 0.11%).

As to this clone: Antigen specificity is unknown. From the germline J gene comes the end of the CDR3, since the read stops 3 residues before it.

Generated by immunoSEQ multiplex PCR, the TCRdb table keeps only in-frame clones and is missing some. The sample totals about 39,000 clones. The CDR3 contains 16 residues. Germline CDR1 and CDR2: ENHRY and SYGVKD. With V trimmed by 6 bases and J by 6 bases, 9 bases remained unmatched. The material sequenced was blood buffy coat. The rearrangement links TRBV10-3 to TRBJ2-3; 13 nucleotides align to TRBD2. This sequence was found in a woman between 18 and 69 years old with a cervical HPV16 infection that either progressed to CIN3+ or cleared (not recorded which). CDR3 residues: CAIRATSGGAADTQYF. The DNA read from the CDR3 is TGTGCCATCAGGGCAACTAGCGGGGGGGCCGCGGATACG.